Following are 20 T cell receptor beta chains from one sample sequenced in a study of CD8+CD57+ T cells in acquired aplastic anemia. The authors sequenced patients whose flow cytometry had shown CD8+CD57+ cell expansion. It was genomic DNA that served as the template for profiling TCR beta VDJ and CDR3. From the reads, TCRdb called clonotypes with MiXCR, one entry per CDR3 protein. The profile shows roughly 180,000 distinct CDR3 sequences, about 60% of them singletons. The sequencing input was sorted CD4+, CD8+, or CD8+CD57+ T cells (not recorded which) from PBMCs. These receptors all come from a human donor with aplastic anemia.

This chain uses TRBV29-1 with TRBJ1-2; D remains ambiguous. V lost 1 base and J 7 bases, leaving 10 bases between the germline ends. Per the germline V gene, CDR1 is SQVTM and CDR2 is ANQGSEA. This CDR3 spans 12 amino acids. CDR3 in amino acids: CSVEGVSAGYTF. The DNA for the CDR3 is TGCAGCGTTGAAGGGGTCAGCGCTGGCTACACCTTC.

This clonotype was observed at least ten times. The chain carries TRBV6-5 and TRBJ1-1; D not certain. The CDR3 has 12 amino acids. CDR1 MNHEY and CDR2 SVGAGI come from the germline V gene. Trimming cost V 8 bases and J 3 bases, with 10 bases left between them. In nucleotides, the CDR3 is TGTGCCAGCGGCCCGGAGGACACTGAAGCTTTCTTT. It codes for CASGPEDTEAFF.

J is TRBJ2-7 and V is TRBV4-3, with D tentatively TRBD2 (5 bases). Per germline, CDR1 LGHNA and CDR2 YSLEER. V lost 1 base and J lost 7, with 5 bases in between. This CDR3 comprises 11 residues. The CDR3 is CASSQGREQYF. The CDR3 DNA sequence: TGCGCCAGCAGCCAAGGGAGGGAGCAGTACTTC.

Only a few counts were recorded for this clonotype. V gene TRBV29-1 combines with J gene TRBJ2-7; D is tentatively TRBD1 or TRBD2 (5 bases each). V dropped 3 bases and J dropped 4 bases, with 16 bases sitting between them. CDR3 size: 14 residues. Per the germline V gene, CDR1 is SQVTM and CDR2 is ANQGSEA. CDR3 DNA sequence: TGCAGCGTTGAGCCGAGGGGCCGACCTTACGAGCAGTACTTC. It specifies CSVEPRGRPYEQYF.

This sequence joins TRBV14 and TRBJ1-3; 8 bases line up with TRBD1. The CDR3 sequence is 13 residues long. Germline V gene data show CDR1 as SGHDN and CDR2 as FVKESK. V trimming: 5 bases; J trimming: 5 bases; junction bases outside the gene matches: 2. CDR3 protein: CASSGQGRNTIYF. CDR3 nucleotides: TGTGCCAGCAGCGGACAGGGCAGAAACACCATATATTTT. The entire variable domain, with the rest obtained from reference TRBV14 and TRBJ1-3, is as follows: EAGVTQFPSHSVIEKGQTVTLRCDPISGHDNLYWYRRVMGKEIKFLLHFVKESKQDESGMPNNRFLAERTGGTYSTLKVQPAELEDSGVYFCASSGQGRNTIYFGEGSWLTVV.

This clonotype was observed many times. V gene TRBV5-8 combines with J gene TRBJ1-2; possibly TRBD1 for D (6 bases). V lost 2 bases, J lost 0 bases, and 14 bases lay in between. CDR1 is SGHTS, CDR2 YDEGEE, per germline. CDR3 length: 16 amino acids. Here the CDR3 DNA reads TGTGCCAGCAGCTTCGACAGGCTACCGGCTAACTATGGCTACACCTTC. Translated, it gives CASSFDRLPANYGYTF.

This clonotype was counted at least ten times. The rearrangement links TRBV6-5 to TRBJ1-1; unclear D gene. The CDR3 is 13 residues long. V was clipped by 2 bases and J by 2 bases, with 6 bases between them. Germline V lookup: CDR1 MNHEY, CDR2 SVGAGI. In DNA form, the CDR3 reads TGTGCCAGCAGTTACGTGGTCAACACTGAAGCTTTCTTT. As protein: CASSYVVNTEAFF.

To note about this clonotype: One end of the junction does not line up with germline, which may come from a read error. This chain joins TRBV15 and TRBJ1-2; possible D gene TRBD1, 5 bases. Looked up from germline, CDR1 is LNHNV and CDR2 is YYDKDF (reference sequence). The CDR3 extends over 16 amino acids. This chain's CDR3 is CAASRAARQTRDGYTF. CDR3 sequence (DNA): TGTGCCGCCAGCAGGGCCGCAAGACAGACCCGTGATGGCTACACCTTC.

This clonotype was found many times. The V call is TRBV5-6, the J call TRBJ1-1, with unresolved D. The germline gives CDR1 SGHDT, CDR2 YYEEEE. V shed 4 bases and J shed 0 bases, with 7 bases lying between them. This CDR3 has 13 amino acids. The CDR3 sequence: CASSGGMNTEAFF. The CDR3 nucleotides read TGTGCCAGCAGCGGCGGGATGAACACTGAAGCTTTCTTT.

V usage is TRBV20-1 and J usage is TRBJ2-3; 9 bases match TRBD2. In germline, CDR1 is DFQATT, CDR2 SNEGSKA (reference sequence). The CDR3 consists of 15 residues. V was pared by 4 bases and J by 3 bases, with 8 bases of the junction left unmatched. In DNA form, the CDR3 reads TGCAGTGCTATTTTCGGGCTAGCGGGAACAGATACGCAGTATTTT. Translation gives CSAIFGLAGTDTQYF.

This clonotype was counted many times. V is TRBV2 and J is TRBJ2-1, with a possible D match to TRBD2 (6 bases). V was cut by 1 base and J by 2 bases, with 15 bases left in between. The CDR3 length is 17 residues. Germline V gene data show CDR1 as SNHLY and CDR2 as FYNNEI. The CDR3 reads CASSEVPGDATYNEQFF. In DNA form, the CDR3 reads TGTGCCAGCAGTGAAGTACCGGGGGACGCAACCTACAATGAGCAGTTCTTC.

This clonotype was recorded many times. J is TRBJ2-5 and V is TRBV20-1; 11 nucleotides align to TRBD2. CDR3 length: 15 residues. CDR1 is DFQATT and CDR2 is SNEGSKA in the germline V gene (reference sequence). The junction had 11 bases not matched to a gene; V was cut back by 4 bases and J by 7 bases. The chain's CDR3 is CSATALGTSGGTQYF. The CDR3 DNA reads as TGCAGTGCTACTGCCCTAGGGACTAGCGGAGGGACCCAGTACTTC.

In nucleotides, the CDR3 is TGTGCCAGCAGTCGAAAGATGACCGGGGAGCTGTTTTTT. This translates into CASSRKMTGELFF. The V gene is TRBV9, the J gene TRBJ2-2, with D unresolved. Trimming left V 5 bases short and J 5 bases short, with 10 bases between. This CDR3 has 13 residues. Germline CDR1 SGDLS, CDR2 YYNGEE.

The genes are TRBV7-2 and TRBJ1-2, with D possibly matching TRBD1 (5 bases). Germline lookup yields CDR1 SGHTA and CDR2 FQGNSA. V shed 4 bases and J shed 6 bases, with 12 bases lying between them. This CDR3 is 13 amino acids long. The CDR3 bases are TGTGCCAGCAGCTGGGACGGAGATGATGGCTACACCTTC. This translates into CASSWDGDDGYTF.

This clonotype was recorded only once. The chain couples TRBV5-1 to TRBJ2-7; tentatively, D is TRBD1 (6 bases). Trimming cost V 3 bases and J 9 bases, with 13 bases left between them. The germline V gene encodes CDR1 SGHRS and CDR2 YFSETQ. This CDR3 region has 12 residues. DNA of the CDR3: TGCGCCAGCAGCTCGAGGGACACCGGGCAGTACTTC. Translating it yields CASSSRDTGQYF.

This clonotype has more than one count but fewer than ten. The chain uses TRBV10-3 and TRBJ2-7, with a possible D match to TRBD1 (6 bases). V dropped 8 bases and J dropped 2 bases, with 16 bases sitting between them. The CDR3 has 14 amino acids. Per the germline V gene, CDR1 is ENHRY and CDR2 is SYGVKD. CDR3 nucleotides: TGTGCCATCGGCGAACAGGGAAACCCCTACGAGCAGTACTTC. Amino acids: CAIGEQGNPYEQYF.

The rearrangement joins TRBV7-8 to TRBJ2-3; no firm D call. Germline V lookup: CDR1 SGHVS, CDR2 FQNEAQ. V shed 5 bases and J shed 2 bases, with 20 bases lying between them. The CDR3 totals 17 residues. CDR3 nucleotide sequence: TGTGCCAGCAGCCCTATCCGTGGCAGGAAGGACACAGATACGCAGTATTTT. Translation: CASSPIRGRKDTDTQYF.

This clonotype has only one observation. The V and J genes are TRBV20-1 and TRBJ2-1; tentatively, D is TRBD1 (5 bases). The V gene lost 2 bases and the J gene lost 6 bases, with 14 bases spanning the gap. This CDR3 has 14 amino acids. Germline assignment: CDR1 DFQATT and CDR2 SNEGSKA (reference sequence). CDR3 DNA: TGCAGTGCTAGATCCCCAGACAGCCCCAATGAGCAGTTCTTC. Translated, it gives CSARSPDSPNEQFF.

The gene calls are TRBV7-6 and TRBJ1-4; the D gene is possibly TRBD1 (5 bases). The CDR3 totals 13 residues. The V and J ends lost 11 bases and 10 bases respectively, with 20 bases between them. Germline CDR1 and CDR2: SGHVS and FNYEAQ. The CDR3 loop reads CASQPGTYGKLFF. The CDR3 nucleotides are TGTGCCTCCCAGCCCGGGACTTACGGAAAACTGTTTTTT.

The CDR3 sequence: CASSDRPLTIYF. As DNA, the CDR3 is TGTGCCAGCAGTGACCGTCCGCTCACCATATATTTT. The gene calls are TRBV6-4 and TRBJ1-3, with unresolved D. V was pared by 2 bases and J by 9 bases, with 8 bases between. The length of the CDR3 is 12 residues. Looked up from germline, CDR1 is MRHNA and CDR2 is SNTAGT.